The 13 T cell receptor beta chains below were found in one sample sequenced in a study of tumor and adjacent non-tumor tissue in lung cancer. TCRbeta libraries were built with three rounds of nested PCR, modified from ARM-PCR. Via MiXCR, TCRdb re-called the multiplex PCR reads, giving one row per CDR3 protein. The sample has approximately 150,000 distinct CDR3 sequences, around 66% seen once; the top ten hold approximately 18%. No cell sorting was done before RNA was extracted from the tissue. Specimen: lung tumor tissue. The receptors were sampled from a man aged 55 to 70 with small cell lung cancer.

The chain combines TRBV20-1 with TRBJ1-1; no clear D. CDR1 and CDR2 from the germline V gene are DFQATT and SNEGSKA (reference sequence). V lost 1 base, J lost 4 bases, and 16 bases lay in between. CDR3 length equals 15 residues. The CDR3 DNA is TGCAGTGCTAGAGCCGTGAGTCGATCAGGCACTGAAGCTTTCTTT. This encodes CSARAVSRSGTEAFF.

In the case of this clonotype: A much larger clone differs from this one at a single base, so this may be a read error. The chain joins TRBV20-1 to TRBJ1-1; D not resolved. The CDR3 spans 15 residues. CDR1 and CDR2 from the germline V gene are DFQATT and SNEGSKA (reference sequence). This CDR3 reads CSTRDQMGKNTEAFF. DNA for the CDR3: TGCAGTACTAGAGATCAGATGGGAAAGAACACTGAAGCTTTCTTT.

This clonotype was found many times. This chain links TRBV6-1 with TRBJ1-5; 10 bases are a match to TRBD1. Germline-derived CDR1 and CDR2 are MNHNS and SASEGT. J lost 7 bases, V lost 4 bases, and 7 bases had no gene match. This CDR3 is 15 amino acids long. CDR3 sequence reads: CASSVGRDRGQPQHF. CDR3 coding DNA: TGTGCCAGCAGTGTAGGCCGGGACAGGGGCCAGCCCCAGCATTTT.

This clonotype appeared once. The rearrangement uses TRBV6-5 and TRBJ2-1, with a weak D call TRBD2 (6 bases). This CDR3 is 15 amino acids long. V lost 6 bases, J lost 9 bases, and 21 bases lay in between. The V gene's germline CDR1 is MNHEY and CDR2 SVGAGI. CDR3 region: CASSLGAGGRSEQFF. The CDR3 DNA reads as TGTGCCAGCAGCCTAGGGGCTGGTGGGAGGAGTGAGCAGTTCTTC.

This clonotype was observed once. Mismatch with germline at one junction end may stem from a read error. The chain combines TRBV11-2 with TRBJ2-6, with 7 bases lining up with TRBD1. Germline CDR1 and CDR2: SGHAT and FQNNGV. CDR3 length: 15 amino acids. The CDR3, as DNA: TGTGCCAGCAGCTTAGGGACAGGTGGGGCCAAGGTCCTGACTTTC. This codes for CASSLGTGGAKVLTF.

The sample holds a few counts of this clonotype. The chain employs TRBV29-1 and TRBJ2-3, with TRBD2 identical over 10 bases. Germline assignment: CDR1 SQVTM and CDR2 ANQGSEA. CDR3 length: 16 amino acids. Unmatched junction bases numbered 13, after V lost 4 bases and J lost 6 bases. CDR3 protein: CSVASGRASFADTQYF. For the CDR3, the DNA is TGCAGCGTTGCGAGCGGGAGGGCCTCCTTTGCGGATACGCAGTATTTT.

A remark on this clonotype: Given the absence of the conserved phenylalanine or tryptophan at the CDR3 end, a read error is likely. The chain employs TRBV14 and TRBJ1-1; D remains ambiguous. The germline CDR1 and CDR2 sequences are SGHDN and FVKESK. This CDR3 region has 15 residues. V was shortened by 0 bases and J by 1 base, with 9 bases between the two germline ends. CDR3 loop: CASSQDPGENTEAFL. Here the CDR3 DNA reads TGTGCCAGCAGCCAAGACCCAGGAGAGAACACTGAAGCTTTCCTC.

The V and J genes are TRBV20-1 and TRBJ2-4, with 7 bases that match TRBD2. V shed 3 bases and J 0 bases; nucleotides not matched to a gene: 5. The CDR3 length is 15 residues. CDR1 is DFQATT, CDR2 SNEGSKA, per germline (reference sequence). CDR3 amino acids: CSASLTSKAKNIQYF. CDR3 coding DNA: TGCAGTGCTAGTCTGACTAGCAAAGCCAAAAACATTCAGTACTTC.

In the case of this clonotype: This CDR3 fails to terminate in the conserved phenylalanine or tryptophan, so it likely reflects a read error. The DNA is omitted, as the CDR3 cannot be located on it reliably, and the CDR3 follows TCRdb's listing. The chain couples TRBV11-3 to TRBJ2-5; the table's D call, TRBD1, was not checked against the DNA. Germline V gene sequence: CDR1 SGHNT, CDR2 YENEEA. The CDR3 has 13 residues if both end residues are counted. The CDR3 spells CASSLEGGRTQSV.

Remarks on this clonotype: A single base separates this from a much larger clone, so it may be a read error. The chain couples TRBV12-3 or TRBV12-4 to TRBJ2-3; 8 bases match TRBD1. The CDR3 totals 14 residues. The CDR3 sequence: CVSSLRQGANTQYF. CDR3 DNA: TGTGTCAGCAGTTTAAGGCAGGGGGCAAATACGCAGTATTTT.

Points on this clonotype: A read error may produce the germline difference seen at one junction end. This chain's CDR3 is CSAPDWTGVGETLYF. CDR3 coding DNA: TGCAGTGCACCCGACTGGACGGGTGTAGGAGAGACCCTGTACTTC. The chain is built from TRBV20-1 and TRBJ2-5; no reliable D call. This CDR3 spans 15 amino acids. Looked up from germline, CDR1 is DFQATT and CDR2 is SNEGSKA (reference sequence).

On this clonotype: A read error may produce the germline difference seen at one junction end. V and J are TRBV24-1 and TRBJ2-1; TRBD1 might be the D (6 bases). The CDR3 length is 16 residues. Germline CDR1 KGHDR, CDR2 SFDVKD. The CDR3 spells CPTSDLGTRGYNEQFF. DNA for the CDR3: TGTCCCACCAGTGATTTAGGGACAAGGGGATACAATGAGCAGTTCTTC.

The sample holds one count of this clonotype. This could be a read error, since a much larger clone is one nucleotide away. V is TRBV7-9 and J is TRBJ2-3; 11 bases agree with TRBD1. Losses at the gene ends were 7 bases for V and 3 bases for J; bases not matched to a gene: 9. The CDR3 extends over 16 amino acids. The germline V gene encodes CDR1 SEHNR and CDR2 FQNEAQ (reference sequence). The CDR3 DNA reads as TGTGCCAGCAACTTGACCGGGACAGGGGGAACAGATACGCAGTATTTT. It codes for CASNLTGTGGTDTQYF.